This TCR beta chain emerged from a study of blood T cell repertoires in COVID-19. For the study at large: Sites across the United States, Italy and Spain contributed samples from acute and convalescent COVID-19. Nucleic acid was either cDNA or gDNA, and it came from T cells, B-cell-depleted T cells, or PBMCs.

The CDR3 is 13 amino acids. Germline V gives CDR1 ENHRY, CDR2 SYGVKD. V was trimmed by 7 bases and J by 1 base, leaving 10 bases between them. Original data processing: The assay estimated nucleated cells by amplifying reference gene primers. The protocol was immunoSEQ multiplex PCR, while the TCRdb copy is restricted to in-frame clones and leaves out a portion. V, J and clone size were drawn from that table, and D and trimming were deduced from the DNA. Of some 83,000 clones listed, more than 65% are singletons. The sequence came from a man aged 50 or older with acute or convalescent COVID-19. The V and J genes are TRBV10-3 and TRBJ1-1; no clear D gene. Material for sequencing was peripheral blood. The CDR3 sequence: CAINSNQNTEAFF. CDR3 nucleotides: TGTGCCATCAACTCTAACCAGAACACTGAAGCTTTCTTT.